These T cell receptor beta chains were read from a single sample in a study of T cell repertoires in cytomegalovirus infection. TCRdb processed the reads anew with MiXCR; each CDR3 protein has one entry. The table has 490,000 or so distinct CDR3 sequences, roughly 10% seen once. Sequenced material: PBMCs. These receptors were obtained from a human donor in good health (CMV status not recorded). Some clones in this sample may be carry-over from other donors' samples. Each CDR3 is given with its conserved first and last residue.

>TRBJ2-5|TRBV27
CASSFRRGPGQETQYF
>TRBJ2-5|TRBV28
CASSLRAGPSEETQYF
>TRBJ1-5|TRBV19
CASSIEDRYNQPQHF
>TRBJ2-3|TRBV20-1
CSARASSSGTDTQYF
>TRBJ2-1|TRBV7-6
CASSLRTGGRGSYNEQFF
>TRBJ1-1|TRBV3-1
CASSPQGTMNTEAFF
>TRBJ2-7|TRBV3-1
CASSQGAGSYYEQYF
>TRBJ2-7|TRBV20-1
CSAKRDNSYEQYF
>TRBJ1-2|TRBV7-9
CASSSKLGNYGYTF
>TRBJ2-5|TRBV28
CASSPLAETGETQYF
>TRBJ2-7|TRBV5-4
CASSSSTSGGYEQYF
>TRBJ2-1|TRBV19
CASSIEPTGYNEQFF
>TRBJ2-1|TRBV20-1
CSAPQVAGDNEQFF
>TRBJ1-5|TRBV2
CASRGQRDQPQHF
>TRBJ2-4|TRBV20-1
CSACSGPGQQNLAKNIQYF
>TRBJ1-5|TRBV5-1
CASSLAPGTGGNQPQHF
>TRBJ2-2|TRBV9
CASSVDRDTGELFF
>TRBJ2-5|TRBV12-5
CASGGESGPETQYF
>TRBJ1-2|TRBV10-3
CAISDSSGWGYTF
>TRBJ2-6|TRBV10-3
CAISESGGVPNVLTF
>TRBJ1-2|TRBV7-9
CASSLSHLQDSYGYTF
>TRBJ1-3|TRBV13
CASSPQRHSPGNTIYF
>TRBJ1-2|TRBV7-2
CASSLGIGGGYTF
>TRBJ1-1|TRBV19
CASSIRQGAMNTEAFF
>TRBJ2-3|TRBV7-9
CASSSTGDPDTQYF
>TRBJ2-7|TRBV20-1
CSASRGSYEQYF
>TRBJ1-5|TRBV7-2
CASSFALNQPQHF
>TRBJ1-5|TRBV11-2
CASSPTRTGNQPQHF
>TRBJ1-2|TRBV28
CASITGGQGGYTF
>TRBJ2-1|TRBV11-3
CASSSVRNEQFF